Following are 20 T cell receptor beta chains from one sample sequenced in a study of T cells expressing NK-cell markers. Reanalyzing the 5' RACE reads, TCRdb keeps one entry per CDR3 protein, without DNA. Found here are some 140,000 distinct CDR3 sequences; the top ten clones hold 37%. Sequencing was done on a sample of blood T cells: a sorted CD56 or NKG2C T cell subset, CD4+ or CD8+ T cells, or bulk PBMC T cells (not recorded which). The receptors originated from a woman between 50 and 59 years old in good health.

The gene calls are TRBV12-3 or TRBV12-4 and TRBJ1-1; the D call of TRBD1 rests on TCRdb alone, since no DNA is present to check it. This CDR3 has 13 amino acids. The CDR3 here is CASKAGQYTEAFF.

The chain couples TRBV4-1 to TRBJ2-1; there is no DNA to check the TCRdb D call of TRBD1. The germline V gene has CDR1 MGHRA and CDR2 YSYEKL. The CDR3 runs to 16 residues. The CDR3 region is CASSQDGTGSYNEQFF.

The gene calls are TRBV2 and TRBJ2-3; the D gene TCRdb calls, TRBD2, cannot be checked with no DNA. CDR3 length equals 14 residues. Germline CDR1 and CDR2: SNHLY and FYNNEI. The CDR3 is CASSEAGRLFSQYF.

The chain links TRBV28 to TRBJ2-7. The CDR3 is made up of 14 amino acids. Looked up from germline, CDR1 is MDHEN and CDR2 is SYDVKM. CDR3 residues: CASSLAGDTYEQYF.

V and J are TRBV7-8 and TRBJ2-7. The CDR3 covers 15 residues. Germline values: CDR1 SGHVS, CDR2 FQNEAQ. The chain's CDR3 is CASSLTRRLNYEQYF.

The gene calls are TRBV11-2 and TRBJ2-2. CDR3 size: 11 residues. The germline V gene encodes CDR1 SGHAT and CDR2 FQNNGV. The CDR3 region is CASSSNGELFF. The full variable domain, its missing parts supplied by reference TRBV11-2 and TRBJ2-2, is EAGVAQSPRYKIIEKRQSVAFWCNPISGHATLYWYQQILGQGPKLLIQFQNNGVVDDSQLPKDRFSAERLKGVDSTLKIQPAKLEDSAVYLCASSSNGELFFGEGSRLTVL.

The rearrangement uses TRBV12-3 or TRBV12-4 and TRBJ1-1; TCRdb's D gene call, TRBD1, goes unchecked for lack of DNA. The CDR3 runs 14 residues. CDR3: CASTGQGSGTEAFF.

V usage is TRBV4-1 and J usage is TRBJ2-2; TCRdb indicates TRBD1, and absent DNA this call remains unverified. CDR3 size: 14 residues. The germline V gene has CDR1 MGHRA and CDR2 YSYEKL. The CDR3 sequence: CASRTGAATGELFF.

The chain recombines TRBV18 with TRBJ1-1. Germline V gene lookup returns CDR1 KGHSH and CDR2 LQKENI. This CDR3 is 17 amino acids long. The CDR3 sequence: CASSPPGLQDPHTEAFF.

The chain couples TRBV29-1 to TRBJ1-3; the D call of TRBD1 rests on TCRdb alone, since no DNA is present to check it. The CDR3 has 17 amino acids. Germline lookup yields CDR1 SQVTM and CDR2 ANQGSEA. The CDR3: CSVEGTRTGGSGNTIYF. Complete variable domain (other parts from reference TRBV29-1 and TRBJ1-3): SAVISQKPSRDICQRGTSLTIQCQVDSQVTMMFWYRQQPGQSLTLIATANQGSEATYESGFVIDKFPISRPNLTFSTLTVSNMSPEDSSIYLCSVEGTRTGGSGNTIYFGEGSWLTVV.

The chain has TRBV4-1 and TRBJ2-3; TCRdb outputs TRBD1, but without DNA this stays unchecked. The CDR3 length is 15 residues. Germline loops: CDR1 MGHRA, CDR2 YSYEKL. CDR3 loop: CASSQGQQVTDTQYF.

V and J are TRBV7-9 and TRBJ2-2. The V gene's germline CDR1 is SEHNR and CDR2 FQNEAQ (reference sequence). This CDR3 has 15 amino acids. This CDR3 reads CASSLGLRNTGELFF.

V and J are TRBV27 and TRBJ2-1; TCRdb indicates TRBD1, and absent DNA this call remains unverified. The CDR3 runs to 17 residues. In germline, CDR1 is MNHEY, CDR2 SMNVEV (reference sequence). CDR3 region: CASSLSRGPLPNNEQFF.

The genes are TRBV5-1 and TRBJ2-1; TCRdb indicates TRBD1, and absent DNA this call remains unverified. The CDR3 extends over 16 amino acids. In germline, CDR1 is SGHRS, CDR2 YFSETQ. The CDR3 is CASSLAGGIGYNEQFF. The full variable domain, completed using reference TRBV5-1 and TRBJ2-1, is KAGVTQTPRYLIKTRGQQVTLSCSPISGHRSVSWYQQTPGQGLQFLFEYFSETQRNKGNFPGRFSGRQFSNSRSEMNVSTLELGDSALYLCASSLAGGIGYNEQFFGPGTRLTVL.

V and J are TRBV3-1 and TRBJ2-2; TCRdb gives TRBD2 as the D gene, but with no DNA this cannot be confirmed. Germline V gene sequence: CDR1 LGHDT, CDR2 YNNKEL (reference sequence). The CDR3 consists of 17 residues. The CDR3 here is CASSHLPSGGNTGELFF.

The gene calls are TRBV24-1 and TRBJ2-1; TCRdb reports TRBD2, a call that lacks DNA to check it against. Germline lookup yields CDR1 KGHDR and CDR2 SFDVKD. There are 20 residues in the CDR3. The CDR3 region is CATSDPGLAGVRSSYNEQFF.

This chain links TRBV4-2 with TRBJ2-1; TCRdb picks TRBD1, but there is no DNA to check that call. CDR1 and CDR2 (germline): LGHNA, YNFKEQ. The CDR3 covers 16 residues. The CDR3 protein is CASSQERGGFYNEQFF.

The gene calls are TRBV5-1 and TRBJ2-1. The germline V gene encodes CDR1 SGHRS and CDR2 YFSETQ. The CDR3 contains 14 residues. The CDR3 region is CASSLEVYGSEQFF.

The CDR3 sequence: CASSHGGTSGETQYF. The chain recombines TRBV12-3 or TRBV12-4 with TRBJ2-5; without DNA, the TCRdb call of TRBD2 cannot be checked. The CDR3 consists of 15 residues.

The chain links TRBV27 to TRBJ2-1; TCRdb lists TRBD2, though no DNA is available to test this call. The CDR3 contains 17 residues. Germline V gene sequence: CDR1 MNHEY, CDR2 SMNVEV (reference sequence). CDR3 region: CASSSSSGLAGDNEQFF.